This TCR beta chain stems from a study of molecular identifiers for immune sequencing clone quantification. TCRdb re-analysed the PCR reads in MiXCR, keeping a single row per CDR3 protein. The repertoire holds some 680,000 distinct CDR3 sequences, with 25% as singletons. General study points: Effector cells had over 99% of their molecules in clones above 20 RNA copies, while naive cells had under 1%. Identical TCR molecules can share a barcode, and this sharing could underestimate highly expanded clone sizes.

Of note for this clonotype: Its antigen is still unknown.

Trimming removed 8 bases at V and 1 base at J, with 11 bases between. The CDR3 runs to 14 residues. CDR1 and CDR2 (germline): MGHRA, YSYEKL. The TCR originated in a human donor in good health. Some libraries in this study had Jurkat cell RNA spiked in. Sequencing was done on a sample of naive CD8+ T cells from blood, with Jurkat cell RNA spiked in. As for subset: FACS-sorted CD8+CD4-CCR7+CD45RA+ naive T cells. This chain connects TRBV4-1 to TRBJ2-2; no clear D gene. CDR3 sequence: CASSSAGNTGELFF. CDR3 coding DNA: TGCGCCAGCTCGTCGGCAGGGAACACCGGGGAGCTGTTTTTT.